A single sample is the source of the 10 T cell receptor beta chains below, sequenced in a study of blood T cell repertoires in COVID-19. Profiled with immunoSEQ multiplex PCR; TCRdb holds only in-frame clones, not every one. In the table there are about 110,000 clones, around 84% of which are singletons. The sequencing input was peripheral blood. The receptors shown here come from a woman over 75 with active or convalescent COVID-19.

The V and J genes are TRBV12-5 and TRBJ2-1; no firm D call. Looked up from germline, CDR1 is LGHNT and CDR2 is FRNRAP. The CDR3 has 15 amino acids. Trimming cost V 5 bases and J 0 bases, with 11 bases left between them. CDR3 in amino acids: CASGSARDSYNEQFF. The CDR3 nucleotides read TGTGCTAGTGGTAGTGCCCGAGACTCCTACAATGAGCAGTTCTTC. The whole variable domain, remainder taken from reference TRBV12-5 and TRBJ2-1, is DARVTQTPRHKVTEMGQEVTMRCQPILGHNTVFWYRQTMMQGLELLAYFRNRAPLDDSGMPKDRFSAEMPDATLATLKIQPSEPRDSAVYFCASGSARDSYNEQFFGPGTRLTVL.

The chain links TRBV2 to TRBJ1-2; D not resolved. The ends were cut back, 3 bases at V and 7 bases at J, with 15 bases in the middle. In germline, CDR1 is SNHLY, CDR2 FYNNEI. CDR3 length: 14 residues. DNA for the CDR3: TGTGCCAGCAGTGAGGTGAAGGGTCGGGGTGGCTACACCTTC. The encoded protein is CASSEVKGRGGYTF.

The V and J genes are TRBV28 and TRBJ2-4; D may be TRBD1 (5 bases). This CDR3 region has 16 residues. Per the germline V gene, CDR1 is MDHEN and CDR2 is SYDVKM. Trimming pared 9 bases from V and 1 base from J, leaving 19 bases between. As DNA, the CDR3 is TGTGCCAGTACAAGTGCTGGGGCGGCGGCCAAAAACATTCAGTACTTC. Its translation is CASTSAGAAAKNIQYF. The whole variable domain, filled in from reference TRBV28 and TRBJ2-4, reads DVKVTQSSRYLVKRTGEKVFLECVQDMDHENMFWYRQDPGLGLRLIYFSYDVKMKEKGDIPEGYSVSREKKERFSLILESASTNQTSMYLCASTSAGAAAKNIQYFGAGTRLSVL.

CDR3 in DNA: TGTGCCAGCAGCTTAGCGGGGGCCCGGAACACCTACGAGCAGTACTTC. Its protein is CASSLAGARNTYEQYF. V is TRBV7-6 and J is TRBJ2-7; TRBD1 is a possible D gene (6 bases). Germline values: CDR1 SGHVS, CDR2 FNYEAQ. The CDR3 has 16 residues. Trimming removed 0 bases from V and 2 bases from J, with 14 bases in between.

The CDR3 is CAEQVPGNTIYF. The CDR3 nucleotides read TGTGCCGAACAGGTGCCTGGAAACACCATATATTTT. J is TRBJ1-3 and V is TRBV11-2; tentatively, D is TRBD1 (5 bases). The CDR3 is 12 residues long. V lost 11 bases and J 2 bases, leaving 10 bases between the germline ends. Looked up from germline, CDR1 is SGHAT and CDR2 is FQNNGV.

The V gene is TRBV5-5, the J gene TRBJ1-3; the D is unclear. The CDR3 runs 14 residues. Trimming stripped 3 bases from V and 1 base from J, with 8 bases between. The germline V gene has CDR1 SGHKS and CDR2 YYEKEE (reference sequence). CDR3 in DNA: TGTGCCAGCAGCTCGGGGAATTCTGGAAACACCATATATTTT. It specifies CASSSGNSGNTIYF. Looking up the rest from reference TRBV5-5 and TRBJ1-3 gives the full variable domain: DAGVTQSPTHLIKTRGQQVTLRCSPISGHKSVSWYQQVLGQGPQFIFQYYEKEERGRGNFPDRFSARQFPNYSSELNVNALLLGDSALYLCASSSGNSGNTIYFGEGSWLTVV.

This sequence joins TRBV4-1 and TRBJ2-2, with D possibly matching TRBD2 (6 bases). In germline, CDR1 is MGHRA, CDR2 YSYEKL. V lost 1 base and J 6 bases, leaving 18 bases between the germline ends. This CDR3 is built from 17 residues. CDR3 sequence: CASSQGLAVRFSGELFF. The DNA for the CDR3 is TGCGCCAGCAGCCAAGGTTTAGCGGTGAGGTTTTCCGGGGAGCTGTTTTTT.

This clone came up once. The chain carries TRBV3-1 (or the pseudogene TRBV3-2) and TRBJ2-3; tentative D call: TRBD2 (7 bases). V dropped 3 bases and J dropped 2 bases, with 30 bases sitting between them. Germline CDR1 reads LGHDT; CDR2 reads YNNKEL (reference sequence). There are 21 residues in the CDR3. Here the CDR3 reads CASSHPSWEGHLGGHTDTQYF. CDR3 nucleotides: TGTGCCAGCAGCCACCCCTCTTGGGAGGGCCACCTTGGGGGACACACAGATACGCAGTATTTT.

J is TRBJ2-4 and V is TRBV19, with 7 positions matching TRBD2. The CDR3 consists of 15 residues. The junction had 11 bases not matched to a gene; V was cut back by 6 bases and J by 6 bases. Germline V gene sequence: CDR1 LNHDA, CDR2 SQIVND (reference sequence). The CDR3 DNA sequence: TGTGCCAGTAGCCCCGGCTTAGGCGGGGGAAACATTCAGTACTTC. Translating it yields CASSPGLGGGNIQYF.

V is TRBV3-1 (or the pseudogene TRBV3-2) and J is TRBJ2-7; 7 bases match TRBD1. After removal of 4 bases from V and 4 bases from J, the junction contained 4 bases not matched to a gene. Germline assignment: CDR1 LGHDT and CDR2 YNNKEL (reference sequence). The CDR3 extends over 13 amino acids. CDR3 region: CASSPQGIYEQYF. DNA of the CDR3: TGTGCCAGCAGCCCACAGGGGATTTACGAGCAGTACTTC.